This T cell receptor beta chain was captured in a study of cytomegalovirus exposure and HLA in healthy donors. CDR3 length: 14 amino acids. Trimming cost V 0 bases and J 8 bases, with 11 bases left between them. Germline CDR1 SGHDN, CDR2 FVKESK. Whole-study findings and limits: By HLA locus, TCR association rates varied in a later analysis, with DRB1 showing the most and HLA-C the fewest. In a later analysis, TCR beta V- and J-gene trimming showed a link to a missense DCLRE1C variant.

This clone was counted once. Its antigen is currently unknown. PCR primers comprised 60 Vbeta and 13 Jbeta primers. Data came from immunoSEQ multiplex PCR; TCRdb stores just in-frame clones and leaves some out. Of roughly 110,000 clones listed, 60% to 80% are singletons. The chain couples TRBV14 to TRBJ2-1, with D possibly TRBD2 on 6 matching bases. This TCR was sampled from a female donor in good health and CMV-seronegative. Sequenced material: PBMCs. In nucleotides, the CDR3 is TGTGCCAGCAGCCAAGAGGGGGGATGGTATGAGCAGTTCTTC. Its translation: CASSQEGGWYEQFF.